This is a list of T cell receptor beta chains from one sample in a study of OX40 agonist ivuxolimab in advanced cancers. This table comes from immunoSEQ multiplex PCR, and its TCRdb copy is limited to in-frame clones, with some not included. The data contain tens of thousands of clones, about 88% of them seen just once; the ten biggest clones take up about 0.25%. Sequencing was performed on CD4+ or CD8+ T cells sorted from blood, taken in a trial of the OX40 agonist ivuxolimab. These receptor sequences come from an adult with an advanced solid tumor such as melanoma, head and neck, liver or kidney cancer. Each CDR3 is given with its conserved first and last residue. Each record gives: J gene, clone size, V gene, D gene, CDR3 DNA, CDR3 protein. A D gene is named only where the DNA matches it firmly. Clone size is stated in some rows and not others, as once, few, many or a class when expanded.

TRBJ1-2 . TRBV27 . TGTGCCAGCAGCAGAGGGACTGACTATGGCTACACCTTC CASSRGTDYGYTF
TRBJ1-1 . TRBV29-1 . TGCAGCGTTGAACGGGGTGTCGTGGACACTGAAGCTTTCTTT CSVERGVVDTEAFF
TRBJ2-3 . TRBV2 . TGTGCCAGCCCGGACGGGCCGCGGCGCACAGATACGCAGTATTTT CASPDGPRRTDTQYF
TRBJ1-5 . TRBV19 TRBD1 TGTGCCAGTAGTATACAACCGGGACAGGGGAATCAGCCCCAGCATTTT CASSIQPGQGNQPQHF
TRBJ2-5 . TRBV11-2 . TGTGCCAGCAGCTCGAACGGAGAGACCCAGTACTTC CASSSNGETQYF
TRBJ1-2 few TRBV6-1 . TGTGCCAGCAGTGAAAACCGTCGGGAAGGCTACACCTTC CASSENRREGYTF
TRBJ2-7 . TRBV5-4 . TGTGCCAGCAGCCTCTCAGGGGGGGCAGGCGAGCAGTACTTC CASSLSGGAGEQYF
TRBJ2-5 . TRBV25-1 . TGTGCCAGCAGTGAAGCCCCTACTAGGGGGTGGTACCAAGAGACCCAGTACTTC CASSEAPTRGWYQETQYF
TRBJ2-1 . TRBV29-1 . TGCAGCGTCGACCCCTGGGGTTTCAATGAGCAGTTCTTC CSVDPWGFNEQFF
TRBJ2-1 . TRBV2 . TGTGCCAGCACCGGGACGGGCGACAATGAGCAGTTCTTC CASTGTGDNEQFF
TRBJ2-1 . TRBV5-1 . TGCGCCAGCAGCCCCGATACTTCCTCCTACAATGAGCAGTTCTTC CASSPDTSSYNEQFF
TRBJ2-3 . TRBV11-2 TRBD1 TGTGCCAGCAGCACAGGGGGGAGCACAGATACGCAGTATTTT CASSTGGSTDTQYF
TRBJ1-2 . TRBV18 . TGTGCCAGCTCACCCTCGGGAGGTGGCTACACCTTC CASSPSGGGYTF
TRBJ1-5 . TRBV6-1 . TGTGCCAGCATGGAGGTACGGTTCCAACAGCCCCAGCATTTT CASMEVRFQQPQHF